This record covers a single TCR beta chain. The antigen it recognizes is unknown. The sample holds no much larger clone one base away, and base qualities are not on file. These data are taken from a study of response to subunit inactivated influenza vaccine (dated by TCRdb to 2017 to 2018). A note on the overall study: The study used deep quantitative T cell receptor repertoire profiling to track responses to a trivalent subunit inactivated influenza vaccine. Study-level results and caveats: The authors suggested that each seasonal influenza vaccination may recruit only a limited number of new T cells.

The protocol used for the library was RT-PCR. Instrument used: Illumina HiSeq 2500. TCRdb redid the processing of the public reads, applying fastp at Q25 and MiXCR, and retained in-frame beta chains. A single entry per CDR3 protein holds the most common genes and DNA from its merged rows. The sample table contains almost 250,000 distinct CDR3 sequences; only one count was recorded for 12% of them. Of the sample, 7.8% falls within the top ten clones. V is pared back by 5 bases and J by 4 bases, with 12 bases lying between the germline termini. The germline V gene encodes CDR1 SGHAT and CDR2 FQNNGV. The CDR3 measures 13 amino acids from cysteine to phenylalanine. CDR3 DNA only is kept here, 39 bases in frame from base 1.

The sequence links TRBV11-2 to TRBJ2-7; TRBD1 could be the D gene, as 5 bases match. The receptor comes from a man aged 50 or older who received an inactivated influenza vaccine. Donor details come from another sample of the same person, matched by shared clones. The sample here was non-naive T cells sorted from PBMCs, taken around 15 days before vaccination. The cell subset or site label for this specimen denotes: memory T cell fraction. The sequenced DNA: TGTGCCAGCAGCGCACAGCCAGGGTACGAGCAGTACTTC. Translated, it gives CASSAQPGYEQYF.